These 3 T cell receptor beta chains were sequenced from one sample in a study of regulatory T cells in long-lasting Graves disease (TCRdb year 2021). The sample's time point label, decoded: newly diagnosed GD, antithyroid drugs for less than 3 months. RNA was extracted from PBMCs in TRIzol for both TCR sequencing and RNA sequencing. The library came from multiplex PCR. The reads were generated on an Illumina HiSeq 4000. To build TCR beta libraries, CDR3 regions were amplified by Arm-PCR using iRepertoire HTBI primers. The public sequencing data were trimmed at Q25 with fastp and processed into clonotypes with MiXCR by TCRdb, which kept only in-frame beta chains. Identical CDR3 protein sequences are pooled into one entry, listed with their most common genes and DNA. The table for this sample lists roughly 350,000 distinct CDR3 sequences; around 15% of them were counted only once. 20% to 25% of the sample is taken by the ten largest.

A further study also used this sample, focusing on T cells in Graves' hyperthyroidism and ophthalmopathy.

Specimen: peripheral blood mononuclear cells (PBMCs), collected at new diagnosis, from a patient treated with antithyroid drugs. All receptors come from a woman aged 18 to 35 with Graves disease. Donor details come from another sample of the same person, matched by shared clones.

This clonotype occurred a few times. The chain links TRBV9 to TRBJ2-6; D perhaps matches TRBD1 (6 bases). Germline CDR1 is SGDLS and CDR2 is YYNGEE. CDR3 size: 19 residues. Trimming took off 0 bases at V and 0 bases at J, with 16 bases between the two ends. The CDR3 reads CASSVVSPGTSSGANVLTF. CDR3 DNA: TGTGCCAGCAGCGTAGTTAGTCCCGGGACAAGCTCTGGGGCCAACGTCCTGACTTTC.

This clonotype showed up many times. This rearrangement joins TRBV7-8 to TRBJ1-5; D call uncertain. The ends were cut back, 5 bases at V and 8 bases at J, with 13 bases in the middle. Germline loops: CDR1 SGHVS, CDR2 FQNEAQ. This CDR3 comprises 13 residues. The CDR3 nucleotides are TGTGCCAGCAGCACCCGAACTACGGAGCCCCAGCATTTT. Translating it yields CASSTRTTEPQHF. The full variable domain, completed using reference TRBV7-8 and TRBJ1-5, is GAGVSQSPRYKVAKRGQDVALRCDPISGHVSLFWYQQALGQGPEFLTYFQNEAQLDKSGLPSDRFFAERPEGSVSTLKIQRTQQEDSAVYLCASSTRTTEPQHFGDGTRLSIL.

This clonotype was observed many times. V gene TRBV28 combines with J gene TRBJ1-4; perhaps TRBD1 as D (6 bases). From germline, CDR1 is MDHEN and CDR2 SYDVKM. V shed 8 bases and J shed 4 bases, with 11 bases lying between them. CDR3 size: 13 residues. This CDR3 is CASQDSDNEKLFF. The CDR3 coding sequence is TGTGCCAGCCAGGACAGCGATAATGAAAAACTGTTTTTT.